These 26 T cell receptor beta chains came from one sample sequenced in a study of cytomegalovirus exposure and HLA in healthy donors (TCRdb year 2017). Receptor libraries were prepared by the immunoSEQ multiplex PCR assay. For the multiplex PCR, a mixture combining 60 forward primers for TCR Vbeta segments and 13 reverse primers for TCR Jbeta segments was used. The table comes from immuneACCESS by way of TCRdb, which keeps in-frame sequences with V and J called. Part of the clones is missing from these tables; in studies checked, under half for an unresolved V gene and the rest for unknown reasons. The sample yields roughly 120,000 clones; about three fifths were counted once. The ten largest make up more than 8.5% of the sample. The sample taken for sequencing was PBMCs. These TCRs come from a middle-aged man in good health and CMV-seropositive.

Notes on this clone: Different DNA sequences within this sample yield the same CDR3. The V and J genes are TRBV6-1 and TRBJ2-7, with D uncertain. Germline CDR1 and CDR2: MNHNS and SASEGT. This CDR3 spans 12 amino acids. The germline V and J ends were trimmed by 3 bases and 3 bases, with 6 bases remaining between them. In nucleotides, the CDR3 is TGTGCCAGCAGTGAGTCCTTCTACGAGCAGTACTTC. It specifies CASSESFYEQYF.

This clone was counted a few times. The J gene is TRBJ2-2, the V gene TRBV15; 8 positions match TRBD1. Trimming at V came to 4 bases and at J to 0 bases, leaving 4 bases not matched to a gene. The CDR3 spans 16 residues. In germline, CDR1 is LNHNV, CDR2 YYDKDF (reference sequence). The CDR3 spells CATSKDRAPNTGELFF. CDR3 nucleotides: TGTGCCACCAGCAAGGACAGGGCGCCGAACACCGGGGAGCTGTTTTTT.

The chain recombines TRBV2 with TRBJ2-1; TRBD2 agrees at 7 bases. V shed 0 bases, J shed 0 bases, and the junction held 8 bases outside the gene matches. This CDR3 contains 18 residues. Germline V gene lookup returns CDR1 SNHLY and CDR2 FYNNEI. The CDR3 region is CASSEALRRGSSYNEQFF. CDR3 nucleotide sequence: TGTGCCAGCAGTGAAGCGCTTCGGCGGGGGAGCTCCTACAATGAGCAGTTCTTC.

This clone has just a few counts. The gene calls are TRBV27 and TRBJ1-2, with TRBD1 matching over 11 bases. The CDR3 consists of 15 residues. Germline V gives CDR1 MNHEY, CDR2 SMNVEV (reference sequence). Losses at the gene ends were 5 bases for V and 7 bases for J; bases not matched to a gene: 9. CDR3 in amino acids: CASSHEDRGLSGYTF. In nucleotides, the CDR3 is TGTGCCAGCAGTCACGAGGACAGGGGGCTTAGTGGCTACACCTTC.

The J gene is TRBJ2-1, the V gene TRBV9; possible D gene TRBD2, 6 bases. Per germline, CDR1 SGDLS and CDR2 YYNGEE. The V and J ends lost 4 bases and 3 bases respectively, with 14 bases between them. The CDR3 consists of 15 residues. The CDR3 reads CASSTRGVHYNEQFF. CDR3 nucleotide sequence: TGTGCCAGCAGCACCCGCGGGGTCCACTACAATGAGCAGTTCTTC.

The chain employs TRBV19 and TRBJ2-7, with TRBD1 matching 7 bases. The J segment lost 3 bases and the V segment lost 3 bases, leaving 5 bases of the junction unmatched. CDR1 and CDR2 from the germline V gene are LNHDA and SQIVND (reference sequence). There are 14 residues in the CDR3. CDR3 bases: TGTGCCAGTAGTATCGGGACAGCTCGCTACGAGCAGTACTTC. It specifies CASSIGTARYEQYF.

V usage is TRBV9 and J usage is TRBJ1-2; possible D gene TRBD1, 6 bases. This CDR3 has 15 amino acids. Germline CDR1 reads SGDLS; CDR2 reads YYNGEE. Trimming stripped 3 bases from V and 4 bases from J, with 16 bases between. The CDR3 sequence: CASSATGRELYGYTF. The CDR3 bases are TGTGCCAGCAGCGCGACAGGCAGGGAGCTCTATGGCTACACCTTC. The full variable domain, in which reference TRBV9 and TRBJ1-2 provide the parts outside the CDR3, is DSGVTQTPKHLITATGQRVTLRCSPRSGDLSVYWYQQSLDQGLQFLIQYYNGEERAKGNILERFSAQQFPDLHSELNLSSLELGDSALYFCASSATGRELYGYTFGSGTRLTVV.

This clone was seen a handful of times. The chain carries TRBV6-1 and TRBJ1-5; no firm D call. CDR1 and CDR2 (germline): MNHNS, SASEGT. The length of the CDR3 is 15 residues. Deletions cut 5 bases from V and 1 base from J, with 12 bases between. This CDR3 reads CASSLMGGSNQPQHF. The CDR3 DNA is TGTGCCAGCAGTCTTATGGGAGGGAGCAATCAGCCCCAGCATTTT.

V is TRBV10-2 and J is TRBJ1-2, with a weak D call TRBD1 (6 bases). Germline CDR1 reads WSHSY; CDR2 reads SAAADI. V lost 8 bases, J lost 5 bases, and 12 bases lay in between. The CDR3 contains 12 residues. The chain's CDR3 is CASHDTGYGYTF. The CDR3, as DNA: TGCGCCAGCCATGATACAGGGTATGGCTACACCTTC.

The chain carries TRBV6-5 and TRBJ1-2; D is unresolved. The length of the CDR3 is 15 residues. V lost 8 bases, J lost 4 bases, and 20 bases lay in between. From germline, CDR1 is MNHEY and CDR2 SVGAGI. The CDR3 DNA is TGTGCCAGCGCAACAGTACCCTATTTAGGCTATGGCTACACCTTC. Translated: CASATVPYLGYGYTF.

The chain employs TRBV6-1 and TRBJ1-5, with D uncertain. The CDR3 is 15 amino acids. V lost 6 bases to trimming and J lost 0 bases, with 12 bases between them. The germline V gene encodes CDR1 MNHNS and CDR2 SASEGT. The CDR3 protein is CASRDKSYSNQPQHF. CDR3 DNA: TGTGCCAGCAGAGACAAATCCTATAGCAATCAGCCCCAGCATTTT.

V gene TRBV7-8 combines with J gene TRBJ2-5; TRBD1 is a possible D gene (5 bases). This CDR3 comprises 15 residues. Germline CDR1 reads SGHVS; CDR2 reads FQNEAQ. V was shortened by 5 bases and J by 5 bases, with 18 bases between the two germline ends. The chain's CDR3 is CASSPPEGRGETQYF. In DNA, the CDR3 is TGTGCCAGCAGCCCCCCGGAAGGTAGGGGCGAGACCCAGTACTTC.

The chain recombines TRBV9 with TRBJ1-2; weak D call: TRBD1 (5 bases). The CDR3 runs to 16 residues. Trimming stripped 6 bases from V and 4 bases from J, with 22 bases between. Germline values: CDR1 SGDLS, CDR2 YYNGEE. The CDR3 protein is CASMDSGDGLGYGYTF. In nucleotides, the CDR3 is TGTGCCAGCATGGATTCGGGGGATGGCTTGGGCTATGGCTACACCTTC.

The gene calls are TRBV18 and TRBJ2-3, with D tentatively TRBD1 (6 bases). The CDR3 contains 14 residues. The V gene lost 4 bases and the J gene lost 4 bases, with 12 bases spanning the gap. CDR1 and CDR2 from the germline V gene are KGHSH and LQKENI. The CDR3 coding sequence is TGTGCCAGCTCACATCCGGACAGTCCAGATACGCAGTATTTT. This sequence encodes CASSHPDSPDTQYF.

This chain links TRBV6-6 with TRBJ2-5, with TRBD1 matching over 8 bases. The CDR3 runs 13 residues. J gave up 2 bases and V 6 bases, and 2 bases lay outside the gene matches. In germline, CDR1 is MNHNY, CDR2 SVGAGI (reference sequence). The CDR3 spells CASRRTGQETQYF. CDR3 bases: TGTGCCAGCAGGCGGACAGGGCAAGAGACCCAGTACTTC.

The chain combines TRBV5-3 with TRBJ1-2, with 8 bases identical to TRBD1. TRBV5-3 is classed as an ORF, of uncertain function. Trimming took 4 bases from V and 2 from J; bases not matched to a gene: 10. This CDR3 is 16 amino acids long. In DNA, the CDR3 is TGTGCCAGAAGCCCCGCGCAGGGGGCGGGGAACTATGGCTACACCTTC. Translating gives CARSPAQGAGNYGYTF.

The chain recombines TRBV7-2 with TRBJ2-2; 7 bases agree with TRBD1. The CDR3 sequence is 14 residues long. Germline V gene sequence: CDR1 SGHTA, CDR2 FQGNSA. V trimming: 5 bases; J trimming: 3 bases; junction bases outside the gene matches: 3. DNA of the CDR3: TGTGCCAGCAGCCCCGACAGGGACACCGGGGAGCTGTTTTTT. This codes for CASSPDRDTGELFF.

This clone is a singleton in its sample. The rearrangement links TRBV2 to TRBJ2-5; 8 nucleotides match TRBD1. This CDR3 has 16 amino acids. Trimming cost V 6 bases and J 4 bases; bases outside gene matches: 13. Germline V gene lookup returns CDR1 SNHLY and CDR2 FYNNEI. CDR3 sequence reads: CASRDRTGTGGETQYF. The CDR3 nucleotides are TGTGCCAGCAGGGACCGGACAGGGACTGGGGGAGAGACCCAGTACTTC.

The J gene is TRBJ2-2, the V gene TRBV29-1; TRBD2 aligns across 9 bases. CDR1 and CDR2 from the germline V gene are SQVTM and ANQGSEA. Trimming took 7 bases from V and 6 from J; bases not matched to a gene: 15. This CDR3 is built from 16 residues. The CDR3 region is CSAEGRREGLAGELFF. The CDR3, as DNA: TGCAGCGCTGAGGGTCGGCGGGAGGGTCTGGCCGGGGAGCTGTTTTTT.

This chain links TRBV4-1 with TRBJ2-5, with 11 bases lining up with TRBD2. The CDR3 has 17 residues. The J segment lost 5 bases and the V segment lost 0 bases, leaving 8 bases of the junction unmatched. CDR1 MGHRA and CDR2 YSYEKL come from the germline V gene. In DNA, the CDR3 is TGCGCCAGCAGCCAAGATCGGGTAGCGGGGGGGTTTGAGACCCAGTACTTC. Its translation is CASSQDRVAGGFETQYF.

A few counts support this clone. The V call is TRBV11-2, the J call TRBJ1-1, with D possibly TRBD1 on 6 matching bases. Per the germline V gene, CDR1 is SGHAT and CDR2 is FQNNGV. The CDR3 totals 15 residues. Trimming pared 3 bases from V and 1 base from J, leaving 12 bases between. The CDR3: CASSLAGVGNTEAFF. The DNA for the CDR3 is TGTGCCAGCAGCTTGGCAGGGGTAGGGAACACTGAAGCTTTCTTT.

The gene calls are TRBV5-1 and TRBJ1-5, with TRBD1 matching over 8 bases. Germline V gives CDR1 SGHRS, CDR2 YFSETQ. J gave up 1 base and V 4 bases, and 7 bases lay outside the gene matches. The CDR3 has 16 amino acids. CDR3 region: CASSPGGSGSNQPQHF. The CDR3, as DNA: TGCGCCAGCAGCCCAGGGGGCTCCGGAAGCAATCAGCCCCAGCATTTT.

The chain has TRBV7-9 and TRBJ2-7, with D maybe TRBD2 (7 bases). The CDR3 consists of 13 residues. Trimming removed 4 bases at V and 6 bases at J, with 13 bases between. Germline V CDR1 and CDR2: SEHNR, FQNEAQ (reference sequence). The CDR3 here is CASSWGGGSEQYF. Here the CDR3 DNA reads TGTGCCAGCAGCTGGGGAGGGGGGAGCGAGCAGTACTTC.

The chain joins TRBV7-9 to TRBJ1-5, with D perhaps matching TRBD1 (6 bases). The CDR3 runs to 15 residues. V lost 1 base, J lost 5 bases, and 12 bases lay in between. Germline V CDR1 and CDR2: SEHNR, FQNEAQ (reference sequence). Here the CDR3 DNA reads TGTGCCAGCAGCTTAGTAGCGGGGGGCGATCAGCCCCAGCATTTT. It codes for CASSLVAGGDQPQHF.

V is TRBV2 and J is TRBJ2-7, with D possibly matching TRBD1 (5 bases). The V gene's germline CDR1 is SNHLY and CDR2 FYNNEI. This CDR3 is 15 amino acids long. Trimming cost V 6 bases and J 2 bases, with 17 bases left between them. The chain's CDR3 is CASREQVMMTYEQYF. CDR3 DNA: TGTGCCAGCAGAGAACAGGTGATGATGACCTACGAGCAGTACTTC.

Written as DNA, the CDR3 is TGTGCCAGCAGTTCAGGACAGGGCGGGGAAAAACTGTTTTTT. This codes for CASSSGQGGEKLFF. The J gene is TRBJ1-4, the V gene TRBV27; 8 nucleotides line up with TRBD1. CDR1 and CDR2 (germline): MNHEY, SMNVEV (reference sequence). The length of the CDR3 is 14 residues. With V trimmed by 4 bases and J by 8 bases, 6 bases remained unmatched.